This TCR beta chain was observed in a study of OX40 agonist ivuxolimab in advanced cancers. As for the study in general: Ivuxolimab, which is an agonistic anti-OX40 (CD134) antibody, was administered to the patients. Patients were treated with intravenous ivuxolimab, dosed at 0.01 to 10 mg/kg and infused every 2 weeks. Two patients with cutaneous melanoma and one with hepatocellular carcinoma, three in total, showed partial responses.

TCRdb keeps only in-frame clones here, not all; method: immunoSEQ multiplex PCR. The table lists tens of thousands of clones, 80% to 90% of them singletons. Whole-study findings and limits: Both CD4+ and CD8+ T cell populations in blood had undergone clonal expansion by week 6 at 0.1 to 3.0 mg/kg.

Regarding this clone: Its antigen is undetermined.

The CDR3 runs to 13 residues. Trimming left V 0 bases short and J 11 bases short, with 14 bases between. Germline V gene sequence: CDR1 SGHRS, CDR2 YFSETQ. The sequence came from an adult with an advanced solid tumor such as melanoma, head and neck, liver or kidney cancer. This specimen consisted of CD4+ or CD8+ T cells sorted from blood, obtained in a trial of the OX40 agonist ivuxolimab. The chain is built from TRBV5-1 and TRBJ1-1; a weak D match, TRBD1 (5 bases). This chain's CDR3 is CASSLVPGEGAFF. The CDR3 coding sequence is TGCGCCAGCAGCTTGGTTCCGGGCGAGGGGGCTTTCTTT.